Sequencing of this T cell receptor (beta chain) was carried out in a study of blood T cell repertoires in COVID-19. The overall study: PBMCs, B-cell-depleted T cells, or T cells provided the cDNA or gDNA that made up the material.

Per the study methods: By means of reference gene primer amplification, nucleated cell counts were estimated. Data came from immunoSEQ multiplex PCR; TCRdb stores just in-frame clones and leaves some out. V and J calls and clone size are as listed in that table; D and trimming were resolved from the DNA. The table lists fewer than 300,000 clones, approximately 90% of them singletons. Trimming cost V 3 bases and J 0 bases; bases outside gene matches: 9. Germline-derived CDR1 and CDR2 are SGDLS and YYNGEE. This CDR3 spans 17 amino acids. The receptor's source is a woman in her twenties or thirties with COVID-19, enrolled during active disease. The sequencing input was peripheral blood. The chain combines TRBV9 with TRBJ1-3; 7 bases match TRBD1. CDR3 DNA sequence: TGTGCCAGCAGCGCCCACCGGGACAGCCCCTCTGGAAACACCATATATTTT. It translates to CASSAHRDSPSGNTIYF. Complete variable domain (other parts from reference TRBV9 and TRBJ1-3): DSGVTQTPKHLITATGQRVTLRCSPRSGDLSVYWYQQSLDQGLQFLIQYYNGEERAKGNILERFSAQQFPDLHSELNLSSLELGDSALYFCASSAHRDSPSGNTIYFGEGSWLTVV.